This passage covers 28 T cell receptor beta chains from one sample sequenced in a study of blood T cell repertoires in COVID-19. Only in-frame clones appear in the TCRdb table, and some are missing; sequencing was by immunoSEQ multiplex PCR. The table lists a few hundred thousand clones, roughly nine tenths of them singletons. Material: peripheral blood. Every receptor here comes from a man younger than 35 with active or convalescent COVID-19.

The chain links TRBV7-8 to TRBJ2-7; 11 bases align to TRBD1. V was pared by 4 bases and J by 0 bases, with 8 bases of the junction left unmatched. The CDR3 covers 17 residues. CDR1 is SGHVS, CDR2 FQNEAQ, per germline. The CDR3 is CASSSEGTGGSSYEQYF. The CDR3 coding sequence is TGTGCCAGCAGCTCCGAGGGGACAGGGGGTAGCTCCTACGAGCAGTACTTC.

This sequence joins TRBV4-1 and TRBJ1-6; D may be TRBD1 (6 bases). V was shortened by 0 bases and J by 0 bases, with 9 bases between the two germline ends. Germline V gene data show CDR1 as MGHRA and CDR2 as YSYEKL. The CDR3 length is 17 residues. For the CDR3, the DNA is TGCGCCAGCAGCCAAGAAGAAGGGGGCTCCTATAATTCACCCCTCCACTTT. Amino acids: CASSQEEGGSYNSPLHF.

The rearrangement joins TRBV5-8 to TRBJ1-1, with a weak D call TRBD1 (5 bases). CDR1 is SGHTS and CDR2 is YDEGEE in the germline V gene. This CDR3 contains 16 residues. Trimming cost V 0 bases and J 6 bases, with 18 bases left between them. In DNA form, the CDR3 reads TGTGCCAGCAGCTTGGGGGGGAGGACCTCGATCGCTGAAGCTTTCTTT. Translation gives CASSLGGRTSIAEAFF.

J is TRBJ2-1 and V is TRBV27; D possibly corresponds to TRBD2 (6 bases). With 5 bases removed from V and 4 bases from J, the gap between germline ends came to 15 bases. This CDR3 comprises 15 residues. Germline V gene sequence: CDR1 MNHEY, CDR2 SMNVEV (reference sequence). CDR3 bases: TGTGCCAGCAGTCTTTTTGGTAGCGGATACAATGAGCAGTTCTTC. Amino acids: CASSLFGSGYNEQFF.

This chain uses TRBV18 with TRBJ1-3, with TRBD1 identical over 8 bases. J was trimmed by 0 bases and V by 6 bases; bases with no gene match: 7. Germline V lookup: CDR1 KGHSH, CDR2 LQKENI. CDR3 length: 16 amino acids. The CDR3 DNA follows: TGTGCCAGCTCTGGCCAGGGGGCCACCTCTGGAAACACCATATATTTT. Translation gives CASSGQGATSGNTIYF.

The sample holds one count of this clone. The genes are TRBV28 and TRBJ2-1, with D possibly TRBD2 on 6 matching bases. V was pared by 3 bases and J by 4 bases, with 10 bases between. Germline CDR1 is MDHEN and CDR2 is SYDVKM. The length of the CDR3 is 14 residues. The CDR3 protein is CASSLIAVYNEQFF. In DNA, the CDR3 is TGTGCCAGCAGTTTGATAGCGGTGTACAATGAGCAGTTCTTC.

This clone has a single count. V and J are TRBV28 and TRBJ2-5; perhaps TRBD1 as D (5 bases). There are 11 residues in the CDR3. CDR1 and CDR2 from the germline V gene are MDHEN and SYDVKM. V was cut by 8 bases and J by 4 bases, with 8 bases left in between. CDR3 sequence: CASHRGETQYF. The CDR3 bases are TGTGCCAGCCATAGGGGAGAGACCCAGTACTTC.

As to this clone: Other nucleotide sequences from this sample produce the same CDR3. As DNA, the CDR3 is TGTGCCAGCAGCGTAGGATCGGGAGTAACAGATACGCAGTATTTT. Its protein is CASSVGSGVTDTQYF. The rearrangement joins TRBV9 to TRBJ2-3; tentative D call: TRBD2 (6 bases). Germline CDR1 and CDR2: SGDLS and YYNGEE. The CDR3 spans 15 residues. V lost 0 bases to trimming and J lost 3 bases, with 11 bases between them.

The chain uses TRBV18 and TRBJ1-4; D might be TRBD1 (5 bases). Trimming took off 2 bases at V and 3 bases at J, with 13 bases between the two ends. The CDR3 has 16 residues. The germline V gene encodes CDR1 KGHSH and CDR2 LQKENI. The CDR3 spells CASSPGAQISNEKLFF. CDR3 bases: TGTGCCAGCTCACCAGGGGCGCAGATTTCTAATGAAAAACTGTTTTTT.

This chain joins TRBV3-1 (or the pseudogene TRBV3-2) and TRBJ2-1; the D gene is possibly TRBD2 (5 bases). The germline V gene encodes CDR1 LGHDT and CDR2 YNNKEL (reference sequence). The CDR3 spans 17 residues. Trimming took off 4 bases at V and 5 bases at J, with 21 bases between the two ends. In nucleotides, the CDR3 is TGTGCCAGCAGCCGCGGTCCAGAGGGCGGGTACGACAATGAGCAGTTCTTC. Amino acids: CASSRGPEGGYDNEQFF.

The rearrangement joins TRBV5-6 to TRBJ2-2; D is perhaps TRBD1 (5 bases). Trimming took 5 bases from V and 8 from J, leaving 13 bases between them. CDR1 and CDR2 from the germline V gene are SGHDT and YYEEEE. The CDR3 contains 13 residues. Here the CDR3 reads CASSWGGTGELFF. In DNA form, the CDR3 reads TGTGCCAGCAGTTGGGGCGGTACTGGGGAGCTGTTTTTT.

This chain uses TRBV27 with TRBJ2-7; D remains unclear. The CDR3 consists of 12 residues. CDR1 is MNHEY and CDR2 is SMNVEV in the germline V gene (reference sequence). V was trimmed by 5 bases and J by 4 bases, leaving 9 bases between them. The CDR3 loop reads CASSHDTYEQYF. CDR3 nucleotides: TGTGCCAGCAGTCACGACACGTACGAGCAGTACTTC.

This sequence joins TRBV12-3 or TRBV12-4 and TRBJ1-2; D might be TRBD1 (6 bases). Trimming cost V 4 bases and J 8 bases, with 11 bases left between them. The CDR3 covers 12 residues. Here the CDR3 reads CASSSGGWGYTF. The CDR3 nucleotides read TGTGCCAGCAGTTCGGGGGGCTGGGGCTACACCTTC.

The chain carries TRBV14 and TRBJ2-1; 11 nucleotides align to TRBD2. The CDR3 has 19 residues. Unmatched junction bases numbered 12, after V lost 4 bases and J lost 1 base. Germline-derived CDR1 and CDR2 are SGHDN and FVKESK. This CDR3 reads CASSLGRKVAGGSYNEQFF. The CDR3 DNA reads TGTGCCAGCAGCCTCGGACGGAAGGTAGCGGGAGGGTCCTACAATGAGCAGTTCTTC.

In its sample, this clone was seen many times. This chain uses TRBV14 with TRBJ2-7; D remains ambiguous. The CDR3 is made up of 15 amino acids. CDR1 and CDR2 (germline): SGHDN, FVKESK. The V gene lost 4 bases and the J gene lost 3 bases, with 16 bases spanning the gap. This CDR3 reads CASSPLTSAVYEQYF. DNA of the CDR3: TGTGCCAGCAGCCCCCTAACTTCGGCGGTCTACGAGCAGTACTTC.

CDR3 DNA sequence: TGTGCCAGCAGGACGGGACTAGCGCCCGAGGAGGAGTACTTC. Its translation: CASRTGLAPEEEYF. J is TRBJ2-5 and V is TRBV5-4, with 10 bases aligning to TRBD2. V lost 5 bases to trimming and J lost 12 bases; unmatched junction nucleotides: 13. The length of the CDR3 is 14 residues. The germline CDR1 and CDR2 sequences are SGHNT and YYREEE (reference sequence).

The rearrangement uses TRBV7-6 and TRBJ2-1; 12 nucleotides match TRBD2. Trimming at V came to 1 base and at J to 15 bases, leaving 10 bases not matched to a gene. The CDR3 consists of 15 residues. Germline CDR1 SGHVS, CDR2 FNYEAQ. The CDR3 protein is CASSLVRSSGGVLFF. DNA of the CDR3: TGTGCCAGCAGCTTAGTTAGGTCTAGCGGGGGGGTCCTGTTCTTC.

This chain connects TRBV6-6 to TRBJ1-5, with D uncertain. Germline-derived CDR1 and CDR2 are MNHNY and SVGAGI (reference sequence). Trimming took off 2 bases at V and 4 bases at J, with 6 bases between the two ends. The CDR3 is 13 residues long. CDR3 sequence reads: CASSYDGNQPQHF. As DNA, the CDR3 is TGTGCCAGCAGTTACGACGGGAATCAGCCCCAGCATTTT.

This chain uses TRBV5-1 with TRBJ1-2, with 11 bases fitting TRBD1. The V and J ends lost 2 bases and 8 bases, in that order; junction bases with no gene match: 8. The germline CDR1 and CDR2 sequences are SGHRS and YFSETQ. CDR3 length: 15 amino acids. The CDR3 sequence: CASSLLPGQGEGYTF. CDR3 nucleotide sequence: TGCGCCAGCAGCTTACTCCCGGGACAGGGGGAGGGCTACACCTTC.

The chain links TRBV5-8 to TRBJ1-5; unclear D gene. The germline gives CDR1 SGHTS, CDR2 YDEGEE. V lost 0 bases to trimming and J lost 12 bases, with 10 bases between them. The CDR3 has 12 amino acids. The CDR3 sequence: CASSLGTLFQHF. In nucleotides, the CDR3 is TGTGCCAGCAGCTTGGGGACTCTGTTCCAGCATTTT.

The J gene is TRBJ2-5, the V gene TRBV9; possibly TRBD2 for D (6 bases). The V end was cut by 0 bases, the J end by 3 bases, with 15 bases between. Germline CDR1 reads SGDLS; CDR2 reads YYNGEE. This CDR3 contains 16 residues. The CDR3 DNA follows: TGTGCCAGCAGCGTAGGGAAGCGGGCGCAAGAAGAGACCCAGTACTTC. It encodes CASSVGKRAQEETQYF.

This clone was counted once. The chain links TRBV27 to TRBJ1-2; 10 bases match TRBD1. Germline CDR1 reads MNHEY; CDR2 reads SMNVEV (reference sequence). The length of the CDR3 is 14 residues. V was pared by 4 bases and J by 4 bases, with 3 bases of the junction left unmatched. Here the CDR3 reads CASSSGTGVYGYTF. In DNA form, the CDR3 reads TGTGCCAGCAGTTCCGGGACAGGGGTCTATGGCTACACCTTC.

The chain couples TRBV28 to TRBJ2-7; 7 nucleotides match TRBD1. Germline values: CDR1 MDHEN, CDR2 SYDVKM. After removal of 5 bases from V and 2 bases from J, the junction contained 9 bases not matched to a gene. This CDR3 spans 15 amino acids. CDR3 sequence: CASSLRPRGTYEQYF. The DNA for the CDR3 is TGTGCCAGCAGTCTCCGTCCCAGGGGGACCTACGAGCAGTACTTC.

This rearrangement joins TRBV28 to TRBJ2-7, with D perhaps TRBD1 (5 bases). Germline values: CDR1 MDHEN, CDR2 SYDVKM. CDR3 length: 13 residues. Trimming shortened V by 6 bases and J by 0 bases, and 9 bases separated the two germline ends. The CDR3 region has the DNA TGTGCCAGCAGAAAGGACAACTCCTACGAGCAGTACTTC. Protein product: CASRKDNSYEQYF.

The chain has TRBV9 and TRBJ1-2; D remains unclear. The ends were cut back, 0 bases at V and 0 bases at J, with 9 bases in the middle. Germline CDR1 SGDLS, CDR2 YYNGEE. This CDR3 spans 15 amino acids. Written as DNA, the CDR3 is TGTGCCAGCAGCGTAGGCAAGCCTCCTAACTATGGCTACACCTTC. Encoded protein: CASSVGKPPNYGYTF.

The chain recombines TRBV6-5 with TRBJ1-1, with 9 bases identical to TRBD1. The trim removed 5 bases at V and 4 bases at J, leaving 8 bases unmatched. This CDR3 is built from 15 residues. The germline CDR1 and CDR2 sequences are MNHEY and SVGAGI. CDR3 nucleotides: TGTGCCAGCAGTCGTAACAGGGGGCCGGGCACTGAAGCTTTCTTT. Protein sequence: CASSRNRGPGTEAFF.

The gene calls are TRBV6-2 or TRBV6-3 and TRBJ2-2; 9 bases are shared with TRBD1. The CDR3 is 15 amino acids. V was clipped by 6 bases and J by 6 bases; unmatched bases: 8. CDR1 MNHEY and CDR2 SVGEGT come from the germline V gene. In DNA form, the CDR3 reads TGTGCCAGCAGCCGACAGGGGGTAGAAGCCGGGGAGCTGTTTTTT. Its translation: CASSRQGVEAGELFF.

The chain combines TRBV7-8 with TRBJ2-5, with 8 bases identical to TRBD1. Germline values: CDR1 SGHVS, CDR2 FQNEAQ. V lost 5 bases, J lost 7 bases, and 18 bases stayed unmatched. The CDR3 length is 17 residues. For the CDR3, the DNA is TGTGCCAGCAGCCCGGGACGGACAGGGACCAGCTATCTGACCCAGTACTTC. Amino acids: CASSPGRTGTSYLTQYF. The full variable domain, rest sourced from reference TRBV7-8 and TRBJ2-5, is GAGVSQSPRYKVAKRGQDVALRCDPISGHVSLFWYQQALGQGPEFLTYFQNEAQLDKSGLPSDRFFAERPEGSVSTLKIQRTQQEDSAVYLCASSPGRTGTSYLTQYFGPGTRLLVL.